The rows below give T cell receptor beta chains drawn from one sample of a study of identical twins. TCRdb ran MiXCR on the 5' RACE reads and lists one entry per CDR3 protein. The table has about 530,000 distinct CDR3 sequences, around 20% seen once. The data also belong to a second study, concerning yellow fever vaccine responses in identical twins.

Sequenced material: CD4+ T cells sorted from blood. Receptors were obtained from a woman aged 18-29 years in good health. Each CDR3 is given without its conserved first and last residue. The order of the fields is J gene, V gene, CDR3 protein.

j_gene: TRBJ2-1
v_gene: TRBV5-1
CDR3aa: ASSPGLAEDNEQF

j_gene: TRBJ2-5
v_gene: TRBV9
CDR3aa: ASSAGGTLGRETQY

j_gene: TRBJ2-2
v_gene: TRBV7-2
CDR3aa: ASSLAILNTGELF

j_gene: TRBJ2-3
v_gene: TRBV12-3/TRBV12-4
CDR3aa: ASRPSGASTDTQY

j_gene: TRBJ2-6
v_gene: TRBV21-1
CDR3aa: ASSKLGSGSSGANVLT

j_gene: TRBJ2-1
v_gene: TRBV4-2
CDR3aa: ASSQAGIAEQF

j_gene: TRBJ1-1
v_gene: TRBV15
CDR3aa: ATSRAPTVGAF

j_gene: TRBJ2-3
v_gene: TRBV20-1
CDR3aa: SARDNLAGGTDTQY

j_gene: TRBJ2-3
v_gene: TRBV5-1
CDR3aa: ASSLGLGRGTDTQY

j_gene: TRBJ2-7
v_gene: TRBV3-1
CDR3aa: ASSQGRSRGYPEQY

j_gene: TRBJ2-7
v_gene: TRBV28
CDR3aa: ASSPVQRRYEQY

j_gene: TRBJ2-5
v_gene: TRBV20-1
CDR3aa: SASSSGGIWETQY

j_gene: TRBJ2-3
v_gene: TRBV7-9
CDR3aa: ASSIMRETIDTQY

j_gene: TRBJ2-6
v_gene: TRBV5-1
CDR3aa: ASNNGGSGANVLT

j_gene: TRBJ2-2
v_gene: TRBV9
CDR3aa: ASSVGAAGTTGELF

j_gene: TRBJ1-6
v_gene: TRBV14
CDR3aa: ASSLSPNKPPLH

j_gene: TRBJ2-4
v_gene: TRBV7-2
CDR3aa: ASSLELAGAKNIQY

j_gene: TRBJ2-1
v_gene: TRBV5-1
CDR3aa: ASSTGQGVYNEQF

j_gene: TRBJ2-3
v_gene: TRBV6-1
CDR3aa: ASPYPILPPDTQY

j_gene: TRBJ1-1
v_gene: TRBV6-5
CDR3aa: ASSYGAGNTEAF

j_gene: TRBJ2-3
v_gene: TRBV12-3/TRBV12-4
CDR3aa: ASSSSGPSTDTQY

j_gene: TRBJ2-1
v_gene: TRBV15
CDR3aa: ATSRAGTGLSNEQF

j_gene: TRBJ2-5
v_gene: TRBV20-1
CDR3aa: SARGGTGKRETQY

j_gene: TRBJ2-1
v_gene: TRBV4-1
CDR3aa: ASSPGLAGESRHEQF

j_gene: TRBJ2-3
v_gene: TRBV20-1
CDR3aa: SASWGDADTQY

j_gene: TRBJ2-1
v_gene: TRBV6-1
CDR3aa: ASRAKRYNEQF

j_gene: TRBJ1-1
v_gene: TRBV6-1
CDR3aa: ASTVAGMDTEAF

j_gene: TRBJ2-3
v_gene: TRBV5-1
CDR3aa: ASSPGLAGGFTDTQY

j_gene: TRBJ2-1
v_gene: TRBV29-1
CDR3aa: SGQRGISGRAQNEQF

j_gene: TRBJ1-2
v_gene: TRBV5-6
CDR3aa: ASSWTGVFNYGYT

j_gene: TRBJ2-3
v_gene: TRBV27
CDR3aa: ASSYRENVDTQY